A selection of T cell receptor beta chains follows, all from one sample in a study of cytomegalovirus exposure and HLA in healthy donors. Clones were sequenced by immunoSEQ multiplex PCR, and TCRdb holds only the in-frame ones, with some missing. The data show 180,000 or so clones, with more than 65% seen just once and 2% to 2.5% held by the top ten. The source material was PBMCs. All receptors come from a woman in her twenties or thirties in good health and CMV-seropositive. Each CDR3 is given with its conserved first and last residue. The order of the fields is CDR3 DNA, CDR3 protein, clone size, V gene, D gene, J gene. A D gene is named only where the DNA matches it firmly. The size entry is marked missing in some rows and otherwise reads once, few, many or a size class.

CDR3 DNA: TGTGCCAGCAGCTTGACGGGAGGCCTGCCCCAGCATTTT
CDR3 protein: CASSLTGGLPQHF
clone size: few
V gene: TRBV7-2
D gene: NA
J gene: TRBJ1-5

CDR3 DNA: TGTGCCAGCAGCGTCTCCGCGAACACCGGGGAGCTGTTTTTT
CDR3 protein: CASSVSANTGELFF
clone size: NA
V gene: TRBV9
D gene: NA
J gene: TRBJ2-2

CDR3 DNA: TGTGCCAGCAGCTCCCGTTGGGGGGGGAGCACAGATACGCAGTATTTT
CDR3 protein: CASSSRWGGSTDTQYF
clone size: once
V gene: TRBV7-2
D gene: TRBD2
J gene: TRBJ2-3

CDR3 DNA: TGTGCCAGCAGCTTAGCATCCACTTGGTCCAACAATGAGCAGTTCTTC
CDR3 protein: CASSLASTWSNNEQFF
clone size: NA
V gene: TRBV7-9
D gene: NA
J gene: TRBJ2-1

CDR3 DNA: TGTGCCAGCAGCGCAGGACTAGCGGGGGCAGCGTACAATGAGCAGTTCTTC
CDR3 protein: CASSAGLAGAAYNEQFF
clone size: NA
V gene: TRBV9
D gene: TRBD2
J gene: TRBJ2-1

CDR3 DNA: TGCGCCAGCGCTACGCCGGGGGGTCCCTACAATGAGCAGTTCTTC
CDR3 protein: CASATPGGPYNEQFF
clone size: NA
V gene: TRBV5-1
D gene: TRBD2
J gene: TRBJ2-1

CDR3 DNA: TGTGCCAGCATCCGGAGACAGGGCTCCTACGAGCAGTACTTC
CDR3 protein: CASIRRQGSYEQYF
clone size: NA
V gene: TRBV6-1
D gene: TRBD1
J gene: TRBJ2-7

CDR3 DNA: TGTGCCAGCAGCAAAGCGCGGGGGGTAGGGGAGACCCAGTACTTC
CDR3 protein: CASSKARGVGETQYF
clone size: NA
V gene: TRBV21-1
D gene: NA
J gene: TRBJ2-5

CDR3 DNA: TGCGCCAGCAGCCAAGATTTTAGGGGCCCCTACGAGCAGTACTTC
CDR3 protein: CASSQDFRGPYEQYF
clone size: NA
V gene: TRBV4-3
D gene: NA
J gene: TRBJ2-7

CDR3 DNA: TGCGCCAGCAGCCGGGACACCTACTACTACAATGAGCAGTTCTTC
CDR3 protein: CASSRDTYYYNEQFF
clone size: NA
V gene: TRBV5-1
D gene: NA
J gene: TRBJ2-1

CDR3 DNA: TGTGCCAGCAGCCTCAGGGGGAAGATCGCAGATACGCAGTATTTT
CDR3 protein: CASSLRGKIADTQYF
clone size: once
V gene: TRBV7-8
D gene: TRBD1
J gene: TRBJ2-3

CDR3 DNA: TGTGCCAGCAGGTTACCGAGACAGGGGAGGTTTGGCAATCAGCCCCAGCATTTT
CDR3 protein: CASRLPRQGRFGNQPQHF
clone size: NA
V gene: TRBV27
D gene: TRBD1
J gene: TRBJ1-5

CDR3 DNA: TGTGCCAGCAGTTGGCAGGGTGAATCACCCCTCCACTTT
CDR3 protein: CASSWQGESPLHF
clone size: NA
V gene: TRBV28
D gene: NA
J gene: TRBJ1-6

CDR3 DNA: TGTGCCAGCCAGCTTCAGGGGAGCAATCAGCCCCAGCATTTT
CDR3 protein: CASQLQGSNQPQHF
clone size: NA
V gene: TRBV19
D gene: NA
J gene: TRBJ1-5

CDR3 DNA: TGTGCCAGCAGTCCGGGACAGGGAGCCGATGGCTACACCTTC
CDR3 protein: CASSPGQGADGYTF
clone size: NA
V gene: TRBV28
D gene: TRBD1
J gene: TRBJ1-2

CDR3 DNA: TGCGCCAGCAGTGAACTACAGGGGGCACTAAACACTGAAGCTTTCTTT
CDR3 protein: CASSELQGALNTEAFF
clone size: NA
V gene: TRBV10-1
D gene: TRBD1
J gene: TRBJ1-1

CDR3 DNA: TGCGCCAGCAGTTCCGGGACAGCGTCCCTTGAGCAGTTCTTC
CDR3 protein: CASSSGTASLEQFF
clone size: few
V gene: TRBV5-1
D gene: TRBD1
J gene: TRBJ2-1

CDR3 DNA: TGCAGCGTACCGGGACAGGGGAATGTGGATGGCTACACCTTC
CDR3 protein: CSVPGQGNVDGYTF
clone size: NA
V gene: TRBV29-1
D gene: TRBD1
J gene: TRBJ1-2

CDR3 DNA: TGTGCCAGCAGCTTACTGGAGGAGCGAGAGACCCAGTACTTC
CDR3 protein: CASSLLEERETQYF
clone size: NA
V gene: TRBV7-8
D gene: NA
J gene: TRBJ2-5

CDR3 DNA: TGTGCCAGCAGCGGGACTCTTAGCTCTGGGGCCAACGTCCTGACTTTC
CDR3 protein: CASSGTLSSGANVLTF
clone size: once
V gene: TRBV9
D gene: NA
J gene: TRBJ2-6

CDR3 DNA: TGCGCCAGCAGCTTGTCTAGGGGGAACATTCAGTACTTC
CDR3 protein: CASSLSRGNIQYF
clone size: NA
V gene: TRBV5-1
D gene: NA
J gene: TRBJ2-4

CDR3 DNA: TGTGCCAGCAGTTACATCGGACAGGAGTACGAGCAGTACTTC
CDR3 protein: CASSYIGQEYEQYF
clone size: NA
V gene: TRBV6-6
D gene: TRBD1
J gene: TRBJ2-7

CDR3 DNA: TGTGCCAGCAGCCCCCGGGCGGGCAGGGGCTCTAACTATGGCTACACCTTC
CDR3 protein: CASSPRAGRGSNYGYTF
clone size: NA
V gene: TRBV5-6
D gene: NA
J gene: TRBJ1-2

CDR3 DNA: TGCGCCAGCAGCCATCAGGGAACAGGGGTCGACACTGAAGCTTTCTTT
CDR3 protein: CASSHQGTGVDTEAFF
clone size: NA
V gene: TRBV4-3
D gene: TRBD1
J gene: TRBJ1-1

CDR3 DNA: TGCGCCAGCAGTCCCGGCGGGGTCCTCAATCAGCCCCAGCATTTT
CDR3 protein: CASSPGGVLNQPQHF
clone size: few
V gene: TRBV23-1
D gene: NA
J gene: TRBJ1-5

CDR3 DNA: TGTGCCAGCAGCCACCCCCGGGTGGCTAGCGGGGTGGCCGGGGAGCTGTTTTTT
CDR3 protein: CASSHPRVASGVAGELFF
clone size: NA
V gene: TRBV7-9
D gene: TRBD2
J gene: TRBJ2-2

CDR3 DNA: TGTGCCAGCAGGACGGGACAGGGCTATAATTCACCCCTCCACTTT
CDR3 protein: CASRTGQGYNSPLHF
clone size: NA
V gene: TRBV6-5
D gene: TRBD1
J gene: TRBJ1-6

CDR3 DNA: TGTGCCACCCAGCCAGGGGGGCGCACAGATACGCAGTATTTT
CDR3 protein: CATQPGGRTDTQYF
clone size: NA
V gene: TRBV6-5
D gene: NA
J gene: TRBJ2-3

CDR3 DNA: TGTGCCAGCAGTCCCTCACAGGGGGCAGGCGAAAAACTGTTTTTT
CDR3 protein: CASSPSQGAGEKLFF
clone size: NA
V gene: TRBV27
D gene: TRBD1
J gene: TRBJ1-4

CDR3 DNA: TGTGCCAGCATAGCGGGGGGGTTGAACGAGCAGTACTTC
CDR3 protein: CASIAGGLNEQYF
clone size: NA
V gene: TRBV6-1
D gene: TRBD2
J gene: TRBJ2-7